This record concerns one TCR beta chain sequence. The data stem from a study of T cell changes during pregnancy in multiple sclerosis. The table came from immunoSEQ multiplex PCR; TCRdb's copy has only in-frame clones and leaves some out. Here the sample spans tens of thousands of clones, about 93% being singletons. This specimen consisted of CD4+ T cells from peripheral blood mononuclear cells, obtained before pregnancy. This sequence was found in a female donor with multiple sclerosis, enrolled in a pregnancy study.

The CDR3 region is CASSGTGLAEQYF. The DNA of the CDR3 is TGTGCCAGCAGCGGGACAGGGTTAGCCGAGCAGTACTTC. J is TRBJ2-7 and V is TRBV7-9; TRBD1 matches 9 bases. After removal of 5 bases from V and 6 bases from J, the junction contained 5 bases not matched to a gene. This CDR3 has 13 residues. The germline gives CDR1 SEHNR, CDR2 FQNEAQ (reference sequence).